This entry lists 11 T cell receptor beta chains sequenced from one sample in a study of blood T cell repertoires in COVID-19. The method was immunoSEQ multiplex PCR; TCRdb's version includes in-frame clones alone and lacks a portion of them. The sample lists about 150,000 clones; 85% to 90% were seen once. What was sequenced was peripheral blood. The source of these receptors is a woman aged 55-69 years with active COVID-19.

This clone was seen only a few times. V usage is TRBV6-5 and J usage is TRBJ2-7; the match to TRBD2 covers 8 bases. J lost 4 bases, V lost 4 bases, and 9 bases had no gene match. The CDR3 length is 15 residues. The V gene's germline CDR1 is MNHEY and CDR2 SVGAGI. CDR3 amino acids: CASSSLGAGAYEQYF. As DNA, the CDR3 is TGTGCCAGCAGTTCCCTAGGAGCGGGAGCGTACGAGCAGTACTTC.

This clone has just one count. This sequence joins TRBV11-2 and TRBJ1-1; D gene uncertain. CDR3 length: 14 amino acids. CDR1 is SGHAT, CDR2 FQNNGV, per germline. V was clipped by 3 bases and J by 0 bases, with 8 bases between them. The DNA for the CDR3 is TGTGCCAGCAGCTTTTCCAACATGAACACTGAAGCTTTCTTT. Residues: CASSFSNMNTEAFF. Together with reference TRBV11-2 and TRBJ1-1, the CDR3 gives the full variable domain: EAGVAQSPRYKIIEKRQSVAFWCNPISGHATLYWYQQILGQGPKLLIQFQNNGVVDDSQLPKDRFSAERLKGVDSTLKIQPAKLEDSAVYLCASSFSNMNTEAFFGQGTRLTVV.

This clone was observed once. V gene TRBV19 combines with J gene TRBJ1-1, with D hard to call. Trimming pared 3 bases from V and 1 base from J, leaving 9 bases between. CDR1 LNHDA and CDR2 SQIVND come from the germline V gene (reference sequence). The CDR3 is 14 amino acids. This CDR3 is CASSIGETNTEAFF. In DNA form, the CDR3 reads TGTGCCAGTAGTATTGGGGAGACGAACACTGAAGCTTTCTTT.

This clone is a singleton in its sample. The rearrangement links TRBV7-2 to TRBJ1-2; D perhaps matches TRBD1 (6 bases). The CDR3 covers 14 residues. Per the germline V gene, CDR1 is SGHTA and CDR2 is FQGNSA. The V gene lost 7 bases and the J gene lost 3 bases, with 15 bases spanning the gap. The CDR3 DNA reads TGTGCCAGCATCCTCTACAGGGTTGACTATGGCTACACCTTC. Protein sequence: CASILYRVDYGYTF.

The chain employs TRBV27 and TRBJ1-6; 10 bases match TRBD1. CDR3 size: 15 residues. V lost 9 bases to trimming and J lost 9 bases; unmatched junction nucleotides: 11. The germline V gene encodes CDR1 MNHEY and CDR2 SMNVEV (reference sequence). For the CDR3, the DNA is TGTGCCAGTTGGGCCCAGGGACAGGGGCGTTCACCCCTCCACTTT. Protein sequence: CASWAQGQGRSPLHF.

This chain connects TRBV7-6 to TRBJ2-3; the match to TRBD2 covers 9 bases. Germline V gives CDR1 SGHVS, CDR2 FNYEAQ. The trim removed 2 bases at V and 3 bases at J, leaving 6 bases unmatched. The CDR3 is 16 amino acids. This CDR3 reads CASSLLQREATDTQYF. The CDR3 DNA is TGTGCCAGCAGCTTACTTCAGCGGGAGGCTACAGATACGCAGTATTTT.

The V and J genes are TRBV5-8 and TRBJ1-2, with D tentatively TRBD1 (6 bases). The CDR3 runs 17 residues. Between the trimmed V and J ends, which lost 1 base and 2 bases, there was a span of 18 bases. The V gene's germline CDR1 is SGHTS and CDR2 YDEGEE. Written as DNA, the CDR3 is TGTGCCAGCAGCTTGAGGGCCAGGGGCCTGACCAACTATGGCTACACCTTC. Translating it yields CASSLRARGLTNYGYTF.

V usage is TRBV5-1 and J usage is TRBJ2-1; TRBD2 matches at 10 bases. Germline lookup yields CDR1 SGHRS and CDR2 YFSETQ. This CDR3 spans 14 amino acids. V trimming: 4 bases; J trimming: 7 bases; junction bases outside the gene matches: 5. The CDR3 DNA sequence: TGCGCCAGCAGCGGAGCGGGAGGGCCGAATGAGCAGTTCTTC. Its translation is CASSGAGGPNEQFF.

This sequence joins TRBV5-1 and TRBJ1-3, with D possibly TRBD1 on 5 matching bases. The CDR3 is made up of 14 amino acids. CDR1 and CDR2 from the germline V gene are SGHRS and YFSETQ. Trimming removed 1 base at V and 2 bases at J, with 7 bases between. CDR3 sequence reads: CASSLSDTGNTIYF. Written as DNA, the CDR3 is TGCGCCAGCAGCTTGTCGGACACTGGAAACACCATATATTTT.

J is TRBJ1-1 and V is TRBV6-2 or TRBV6-3; D unclear. CDR1 is MNHEY and CDR2 is SVGEGT in the germline V gene. V was pared by 6 bases and J by 1 base, with 15 bases between. CDR3 length: 15 amino acids. As DNA, the CDR3 is TGTGCCAGCAGCCCCCGGAGGCTTTGGAACACTGAAGCTTTCTTT. It is translated as CASSPRRLWNTEAFF.

The chain recombines TRBV5-5 with TRBJ2-1, with D possibly TRBD2 on 6 matching bases. Germline V gene data show CDR1 as SGHKS and CDR2 as YYEKEE (reference sequence). This CDR3 has 15 residues. V was cut by 0 bases and J by 1 base, with 8 bases left in between. CDR3: CASSLAGDSYNEQFF. As DNA, the CDR3 is TGTGCCAGCAGCTTGGCGGGGGATTCCTACAATGAGCAGTTCTTC.